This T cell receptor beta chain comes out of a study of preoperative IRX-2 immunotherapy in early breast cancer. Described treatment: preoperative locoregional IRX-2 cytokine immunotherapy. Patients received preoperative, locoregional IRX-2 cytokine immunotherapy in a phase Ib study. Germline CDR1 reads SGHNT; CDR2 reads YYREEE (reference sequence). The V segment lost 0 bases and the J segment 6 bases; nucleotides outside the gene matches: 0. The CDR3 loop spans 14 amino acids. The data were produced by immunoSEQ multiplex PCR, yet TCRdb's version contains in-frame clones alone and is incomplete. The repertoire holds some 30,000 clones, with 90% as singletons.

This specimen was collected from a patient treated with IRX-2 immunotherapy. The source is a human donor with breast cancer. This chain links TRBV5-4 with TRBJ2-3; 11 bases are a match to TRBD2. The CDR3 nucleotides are TGTGCCAGCAGCTTGGGGACTAGCGGGGATACGCAGTATTTT. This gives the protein CASSLGTSGDTQYF.